Reported below is one TCR beta chain. The specificity of this receptor is unknown. Per-nucleotide qualities are absent, and no much larger clonotype sits a single base away. The data originate from a study of blood T cell repertoires in COVID-19 (TCRdb year 2020). Looking at the study overall: The collaborator samples originated in the United States, Italy and Spain and spanned the acute and convalescent phases of COVID-19. Deeply sampled blood TCRbeta repertoires from subjects exposed to, actively infected with, or recovered from COVID-19 were included in the dataset. A freely available public database, intended as a resource for researchers studying the immune response to SARS-CoV-2, is where the repertoires were released. HLA class I and class II types, where available, came from metadata supplied by the sample provider rather than from assay-based typing. The prospective study material was composed of cDNA or gDNA derived from T cells, B-cell-depleted T cells, or PBMCs. The samples were drawn from the first 160 participants of the ongoing ImmuneRACE study and from 950 to 1,500 subjects provided by 6 global collaborators. A de-identified subject ID, COVID-19 status, age in years and sex were almost always included in the sample metadata. Overall results and qualifications from the work: The quantity of clinical and demographic metadata differed by source and by participant and was supplied without curation.

The immunoSEQ Assay, a bias-controlled multiplex PCR, was used to amplify TCRbeta CDR3 regions from genomic DNA. In the paper's pipeline: The number of nucleated cells in each sample was estimated from the amplification of reference gene primers within the assay. To quantify the absolute abundance of each unique TCRbeta CDR3 rearrangement, sequence reads were collapsed and filtered. For each sample, productive Simpson clonality was calculated as the square root of Simpson's diversity index across productive rearrangements. TCRdb took this table from immuneACCESS and kept in-frame rearrangements with V and J called. Such tables lack part of the clones; where checked against another copy, unresolved V genes explain under half of the gap, and the rest is unexplained. The V and J calls and clone size were taken over from that table, and D and trimming were inferred from the DNA. The sample table records roughly 250,000 clones; about nine tenths of these occur just once. More than 5% of the sample lies in the top ten.

Participants in the prospective study were enrolled through a virtual design, were aged about 18 to 89 years, and lived in about two dozen United States geographic areas. Cohort assignment in the prospective study relied on participant-reported clinical history from a screening survey and a study questionnaire. In the prospective study, whole blood, serum and a nasopharyngeal or oropharyngeal swab were collected from each participant by mobile phlebotomists. Over an approximately 2-month period, participants in the prospective study had the option of providing additional blood draws and questionnaires. Prospective study blood samples were shipped either frozen or at room temperature before DNA extraction. V is cut by 2 bases and J by 3 bases, and the space between the germline ends is 11 bases. From its cysteine to its phenylalanine, the CDR3 spans 15 amino acids. Just CDR3 DNA is preserved here, 45 bases in frame from base 1. Via the germline V gene, CDR1 is ENHRY and CDR2 SYGVKD.

This sequence was found in a woman under 40 with acute COVID-19. The chain is made from TRBV10-3 and TRBJ2-4; tentative D gene TRBD2, with 7 bases matching. Sequencing input: PBMCs or T cells enriched from blood (not recorded which). Here the CDR3 is given as CAISELGGLKNIQYF. The nucleotides read TGTGCCATCAGTGAGCTCGGGGGGCTCAAAAACATTCAGTACTTC.